This T cell receptor (beta chain) appears in the sequencing data of a study of blood T cell repertoires in COVID-19. V gave up 1 base and J gave up 5 bases, with 7 bases separating them. The germline CDR1 and CDR2 sequences are SGHNT and YYREEE (reference sequence). This CDR3 is built from 12 residues. Repertoires were generated with immunoSEQ multiplex PCR, while TCRdb's copy carries only in-frame clones and drops some. The sample has 25,000 to 35,000 clones; approximately 84% are singletons. The sequenced material came from peripheral blood. The V and J genes are TRBV5-4 and TRBJ2-7; D gene uncertain. This receptor was obtained from a woman aged 55-69 years with acute or convalescent COVID-19. Written as DNA, the CDR3 is TGTGCCAGCAGCTTGCGTCCTAACGAGCAGTACTTC. The encoded protein is CASSLRPNEQYF.